These T cell receptor beta chains were read from a single sample in a study of blood T cells in healthy people across ages. TCRdb re-called the 5' RACE reads through MiXCR, storing one row per CDR3 protein. The sample lists hundreds of thousands of distinct CDR3 sequences, 32% seen once, with roughly 15% in the top ten. The sample taken for sequencing was blood. Every receptor here comes from a woman of 80 years or more in good health. CDR3s include the opening cysteine and the closing phenylalanine or tryptophan. The D gene is left open where the match is weak. Expanded clones are given a class, and other clones once, few, many or no size at all.

>TRBJ2-1|NA|TRBV6-1|NA
CASTPHNEQFF
TGTGCCAGCACCCCACACAATGAGCAGTTCTTC
>TRBJ1-6|TRBD1|TRBV18|few
CASSPKTGGNSPLHF
TGTGCCAGCTCACCTAAGACAGGGGGAAATTCACCCCTCCACTTT
>TRBJ1-2|NA|TRBV5-4|NA
CASSLPGESYGYTF
TGTGCCAGCAGCTTGCCCGGGGAGAGCTATGGCTACACCTTC
>TRBJ2-5|TRBD1|TRBV7-3|NA
CASSTYLTTGQGRKTQYF
TGTGCCAGCAGCACCTACCTGACTACTGGACAGGGGCGTAAGACCCAGTACTTC
>TRBJ2-7|NA|TRBV11-2|NA
CASSLDNTRVNEQYF
TGTGCCAGCAGCTTAGATAATACCAGAGTCAATGAGCAGTACTTC
>TRBJ2-1|TRBD2|TRBV10-3|NA
CVISESRTSGRSPSYNEQFF
TGTGTCATCAGTGAGTCTAGGACTAGCGGGAGATCCCCTTCCTACAATGAGCAGTTCTTC
>TRBJ1-5|NA|TRBV30|few
CAWSVAQSYYSNQPQHF
TGTGCCTGGAGTGTAGCCCAGAGTTATTACAGCAATCAGCCCCAGCATTTT
>TRBJ2-7|NA|TRBV16|NA
CASSQLQGSSYEQYF
TGTGCCAGCAGCCAACTACAGGGTAGCTCCTACGAGCAGTACTTC
>TRBJ1-1|NA|TRBV12-3/TRBV12-4|NA
CASREGPTEAFF
TGTGCCAGCAGAGAGGGACCCACTGAAGCTTTCTTT
>TRBJ1-6|NA|TRBV15|NA
CATRRGINSPLHF
TGTGCCACCAGGAGGGGGATCAATTCACCCCTCCACTTT
>TRBJ1-6|NA|TRBV7-8|many
CASSLQGNSPLHF
TGTGCCAGCAGCCTACAGGGTAATTCACCCCTCCACTTT